This TCR beta chain derives from a study of CD8 T cells in ankylosing spondylitis. The germline V gene has CDR1 DFQATT and CDR2 SNEGSKA (reference sequence). The CDR3 runs to 13 residues. Trimming took 6 bases from V and 3 from J, leaving 11 bases between them. Whole-study findings and limits: It was reported that disease-linked clones were significantly enriched in matched ankylosing spondylitis synovial fluid.

This clonotype was counted many times. What it binds is unknown. MiXCR, applied by TCRdb to the 5' RACE reads, yields one record per CDR3 protein. Found here are fewer than 80,000 distinct CDR3 sequences, approximately 5% of them singletons; the top ten hold around 2.2%. Sequencing was done on a sample of blood, either unsorted or a sorted T cell fraction (not recorded which). The clonotype originates from a male donor with ankylosing spondylitis or in good health (not recorded which). The genes are TRBV20-1 and TRBJ1-4; D gene uncertain. The CDR3 protein is CSAGSLSNEKLFF. The CDR3 nucleotides are TGCAGTGCCGGGTCCCTCTCTAATGAAAAACTGTTTTTT.